These 11 T cell receptor beta chains were sequenced from one sample in a study of CD8 T cells in Susac syndrome. After extraction with the RNeasy kit, about 0.5 to 1 ug of the RNA was reverse transcribed using random hexamers. MiXCR, applied by TCRdb to the immunoSEQ multiplex PCR reads, yields one record per CDR3 protein. Among about 85,000 distinct CDR3 sequences listed, around 95% were seen once. Sequenced input: CD8+ T cells from PBMCs. The receptors were gathered from a human donor with Susac syndrome.

This clonotype came up once. The chain uses TRBV5-4 and TRBJ2-7; D is tentatively TRBD1 or TRBD2 (5 bases each). Per germline, CDR1 SGHNT and CDR2 YYREEE (reference sequence). The CDR3 consists of 14 residues. V lost 4 bases to trimming and J lost 3 bases, with 14 bases between them. The CDR3 here is CASSLRDANYEQYF. The CDR3, as DNA: TGTGCCAGCAGCCTCCGGGACGCAAACTACGAGCAGTACTTC.

This chain joins TRBV29-1 and TRBJ2-3, with D possibly TRBD2 on 6 matching bases. The germline gives CDR1 SQVTM, CDR2 ANQGSEA. The CDR3 loop spans 14 amino acids. Trimming took 8 bases from V and 0 from J, leaving 15 bases between them. The chain's CDR3 is CSISSGTSTDTQYF. CDR3 sequence (DNA): TGCAGCATAAGTAGCGGAACTAGCACAGATACGCAGTATTTT.

This clonotype was recorded only once. The J gene is TRBJ2-7, the V gene TRBV19, with 9 bases fitting TRBD1. CDR1 and CDR2 from the germline V gene are LNHDA and SQIVND (reference sequence). The CDR3 runs to 15 residues. After removal of 5 bases from V and 5 bases from J, the junction contained 10 bases not matched to a gene. CDR3 DNA: TGTGCCAGTAGTCCTTGGACAGGGGCTATCAACGAGCAGTACTTC. Encoded protein: CASSPWTGAINEQYF.

CDR3 DNA sequence: TGCAGTGCTAGAGGGACAGCGAGCTCCTACGAGCAGTACTTC. Translation: CSARGTASSYEQYF. This chain connects TRBV20-1 to TRBJ2-7, with a tentative D call TRBD1 (6 bases). The length of the CDR3 is 14 residues. The V gene's germline CDR1 is DFQATT and CDR2 SNEGSKA (reference sequence). The ends were cut back, 1 base at V and 0 bases at J, with 10 bases in the middle.

The chain couples TRBV29-1 to TRBJ2-3; D uncertain. The ends were cut back, 3 bases at V and 1 base at J, with 17 bases in the middle. Germline lookup yields CDR1 SQVTM and CDR2 ANQGSEA. The CDR3 has 16 amino acids. This CDR3 reads CSVDRSLETGTDTQYF. For the CDR3, the DNA is TGCAGCGTTGATAGGTCCTTGGAAACGGGCACAGATACGCAGTATTTT.

The rearrangement links TRBV6-6 to TRBJ1-1; 8 bases align to TRBD1. V lost 7 bases, J lost 3 bases, and 4 bases stayed unmatched. Germline-derived CDR1 and CDR2 are MNHNY and SVGAGI (reference sequence). The CDR3 is 13 amino acids. CDR3 DNA sequence: TGTGCCAGCACCCTGACAGGGGACACTGAAGCTTTCTTT. This encodes CASTLTGDTEAFF.

This chain joins TRBV13 and TRBJ2-1, with 10 nucleotides matching TRBD2. This CDR3 comprises 18 residues. With V trimmed by 1 base and J by 5 bases, 11 bases remained unmatched. Germline V gene sequence: CDR1 PRHDT, CDR2 FYEKMQ (reference sequence). Here the CDR3 reads CASSLDPLGTSDHNEQFF. The CDR3 nucleotides read TGTGCCAGCAGCTTAGATCCTTTAGGGACTAGCGATCACAATGAGCAGTTCTTC.

This clonotype was picked up one time. This rearrangement joins TRBV13 to TRBJ2-1; no clear D. CDR1 PRHDT and CDR2 FYEKMQ come from the germline V gene (reference sequence). Trimming shortened V by 0 bases and J by 9 bases, and 18 bases separated the two germline ends. The CDR3 length is 16 residues. The CDR3 loop reads CASSLGALDTHGEQFF. Written as DNA, the CDR3 is TGTGCCAGCAGCTTAGGCGCACTTGATACACACGGTGAGCAGTTCTTC.

The sample holds one count of this clonotype. The rearrangement joins TRBV5-6 to TRBJ2-7; D could derive from TRBD1 or TRBD2 (5 bases each). The CDR3 has 14 amino acids. Trimming stripped 2 bases from V and 3 bases from J, with 12 bases between. Germline CDR1 SGHDT, CDR2 YYEEEE. The CDR3 region has the DNA TGTGCCAGCAGCTTAGGGGACCCAAACTACGAGCAGTACTTC. As protein: CASSLGDPNYEQYF.

The chain recombines TRBV12-3 or TRBV12-4 with TRBJ2-5; no firm D call. The CDR3 spans 13 residues. V was cut by 1 base and J by 4 bases, with 7 bases left in between. Here the CDR3 DNA reads TGTGCCAGCAGTTTAGGAGGCTCAGAGACCCAGTACTTC. It translates to CASSLGGSETQYF.

This clonotype was picked up one time. This chain uses TRBV3-1 with TRBJ2-2; D is unresolved. V lost 2 bases, J lost 5 bases, and 6 bases lay in between. This CDR3 has 13 residues. In germline, CDR1 is LGHDT, CDR2 YNNKEL (reference sequence). For the CDR3, the DNA is TGTGCCAGCAGCCAAACCTTAACCGGGGAGCTGTTTTTT. Translated: CASSQTLTGELFF.